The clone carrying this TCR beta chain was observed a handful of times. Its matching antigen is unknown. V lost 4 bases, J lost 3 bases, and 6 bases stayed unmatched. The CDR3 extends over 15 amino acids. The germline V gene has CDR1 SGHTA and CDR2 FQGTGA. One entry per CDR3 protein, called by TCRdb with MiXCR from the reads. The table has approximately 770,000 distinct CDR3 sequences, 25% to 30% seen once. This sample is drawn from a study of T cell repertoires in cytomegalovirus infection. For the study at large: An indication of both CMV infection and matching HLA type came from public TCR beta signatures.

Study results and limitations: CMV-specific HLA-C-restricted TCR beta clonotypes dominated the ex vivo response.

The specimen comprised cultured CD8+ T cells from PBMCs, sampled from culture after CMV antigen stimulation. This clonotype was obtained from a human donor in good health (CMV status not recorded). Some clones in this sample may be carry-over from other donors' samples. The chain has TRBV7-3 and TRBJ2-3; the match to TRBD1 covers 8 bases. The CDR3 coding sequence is TGTGCCAGCAGCTCACAGGGGGAGAGGACAGATACGCAGTATTTT. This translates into CASSSQGERTDTQYF.